Given below is one T cell receptor (beta chain) in context. Its antigen is not known. The sample belongs to a study of T cell repertoires in cytomegalovirus infection. Trimming removed 1 base at V and 2 bases at J, with 6 bases between. Germline V gives CDR1 SGHVS, CDR2 FNYEAQ. This CDR3 is 14 amino acids long. TCRdb reprocessed the reads via MiXCR and lists one record per CDR3 protein. The repertoire holds some 700,000 distinct CDR3 sequences, roughly a third seen once, with around 2.8% in the top ten. Study-level points and caveats: In two of eight donors, the top clonotype was HLA-C-restricted CMV-specific.

This clonotype originated in a human donor in good health (CMV status not recorded). Some clones in this sample may be carry-over from other donors' samples. The genes are TRBV7-6 and TRBJ1-5; no reliable D call. Sample: PBMCs. CDR3 sequence reads: CASSLEIGNQPQHF. CDR3 DNA sequence: TGTGCCAGCAGCTTAGAAATTGGCAATCAGCCCCAGCATTTT. Supplemented by reference TRBV7-6 and TRBJ1-5, the full variable domain reads GAGVSQSPRYKVTKRGQDVALRCDPISGHVSLYWYRQALGQGPEFLTYFNYEAQQDKSGLPNDRFSAERPEGSISTLTIQRTEQRDSAMYRCASSLEIGNQPQHFGDGTRLSIL.